This T cell receptor beta chain was sequenced during a study of blood T cell repertoires in COVID-19 (TCRdb year 2020). General notes on the study: Samples from collaborators originated in the United States, Italy and Spain and spanned both the acute and convalescent phases of COVID-19. The material from the prospective study consisted of cDNA or gDNA derived from T cells, B-cell-depleted T cells, or PBMCs. The dataset comprised deeply sampled blood TCRbeta repertoires from subjects exposed to, actively infected with, or recovered from COVID-19. The repertoires were made available in a free public database intended to serve as a resource for research on the immune response to SARS-CoV-2. Samples came from the ongoing ImmuneRACE study (first 160 participants) plus 1,254 subjects from 6 global collaborators. The sample metadata nearly always contained a de-identified subject ID, COVID-19 status, age in years and sex. Where available, HLA class I and class II types were taken from metadata supplied by the sample provider and were not determined by assay-based typing. Beyond this particular receptor, the publication reports: Clinical and demographic metadata were provided uncurated, with the amount varying by source and participant.

TCRbeta CDR3 regions were amplified from genomic DNA by means of the immunoSEQ Assay, a bias-controlled multiplex PCR. From the authors' description of their analysis: The number of nucleated cells in each sample was estimated by amplification of reference gene primers within the assay. To quantify the absolute abundance of each unique TCRbeta CDR3 rearrangement, sequence reads were collapsed and filtered. Productive Simpson clonality was computed per sample as the square root of Simpson's diversity index over productive rearrangements. TCRdb holds this immuneACCESS table with in-frame rearrangements only. Some clones are missing; in checked studies, unresolved V genes explain under half, and the rest has no known cause. V and J calls and clone size are given by that table; D and trimming were obtained from the DNA. Counted in this sample were about 29,000 clones; approximately 85% of them appeared once. The ten largest clones take up around 30% of the sample.

In Seattle, one collaborating source enrolled patients while the infection was active and tracked those patients longitudinally over the course of disease. Each collaborating institution followed its own protocols to collect whole blood in K2EDTA tubes. Collaborator samples were shipped for TCRbeta analysis as frozen whole blood, isolated PBMCs, or DNA extracted from either sample type. Between the V and J ends, shortened by 3 bases and 4 bases respectively, the junction contains 19 bases. The germline V gene (reference sequence) gives CDR1 as DFQATT and CDR2 as SNEGSKA. From the cysteine up to the phenylalanine, the CDR3 has a length of 16 residues. Only the CDR3 part of the read is kept: 48 bases, read in frame from the first base. In regard to this clone: What antigen it recognizes has not been identified. No base-level quality is on record; no much larger clone is a single base apart.

Recombination linked TRBV20-1 to TRBJ1-3, with the D segment identity uncertain. The sample consisted of peripheral blood. This TCR derives from a woman of 80 years or more with COVID-19, enrolled during active disease. The CDR3 region has the sequence CSASASDGQMGNTIYF. The sequenced DNA: TGCAGTGCTAGTGCCAGCGACGGTCAGATGGGAAACACCATATATTTT.